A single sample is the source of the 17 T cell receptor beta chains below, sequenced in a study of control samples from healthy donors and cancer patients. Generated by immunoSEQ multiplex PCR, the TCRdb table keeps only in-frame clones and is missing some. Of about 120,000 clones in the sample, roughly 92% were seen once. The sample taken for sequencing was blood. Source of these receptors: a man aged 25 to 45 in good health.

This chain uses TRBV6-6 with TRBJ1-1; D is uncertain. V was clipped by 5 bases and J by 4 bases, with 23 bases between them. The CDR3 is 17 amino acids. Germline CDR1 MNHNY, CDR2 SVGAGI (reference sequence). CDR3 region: CASSRASHLQVGTEAFF. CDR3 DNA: TGTGCCAGCAGTCGCGCGTCGCACCTACAAGTTGGCACTGAAGCTTTCTTT.

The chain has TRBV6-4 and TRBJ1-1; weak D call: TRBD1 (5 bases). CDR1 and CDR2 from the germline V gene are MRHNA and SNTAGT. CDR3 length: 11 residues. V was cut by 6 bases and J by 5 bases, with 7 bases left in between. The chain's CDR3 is CASRGGTEAFF. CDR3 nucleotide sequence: TGTGCCAGCAGGGGGGGGACTGAAGCTTTCTTT.

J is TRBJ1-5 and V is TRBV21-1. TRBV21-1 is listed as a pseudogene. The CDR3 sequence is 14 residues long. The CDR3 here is CASSRREGRQPQHF. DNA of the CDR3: TGTGCCAGCAGTAGAAGAGAGGGGAGACAGCCCCAGCATTTT.

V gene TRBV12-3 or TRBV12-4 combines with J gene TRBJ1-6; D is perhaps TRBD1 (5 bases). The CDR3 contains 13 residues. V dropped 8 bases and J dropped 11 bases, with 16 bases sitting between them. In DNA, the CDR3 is TGTGCCAGCGGCGCGGGACCAAGTCCACCCCTCCACTTT. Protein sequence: CASGAGPSPPLHF.

The CDR3 region has the DNA TGTGCCACCCAGGGTTCGCGTGCGGCAGATACGCAGTATTTT. Its protein product is CATQGSRAADTQYF. The gene calls are TRBV28 and TRBJ2-3; D is possibly TRBD1 (5 bases). V lost 10 bases to trimming and J lost 4 bases, with 18 bases between them. CDR3 size: 14 residues. Germline V CDR1 and CDR2: MDHEN, SYDVKM.

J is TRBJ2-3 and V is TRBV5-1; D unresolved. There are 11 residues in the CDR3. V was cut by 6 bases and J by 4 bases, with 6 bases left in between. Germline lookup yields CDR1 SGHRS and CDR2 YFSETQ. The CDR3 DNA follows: TGCGCCAGCATTCTCGCAGATACGCAGTATTTT. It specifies CASILADTQYF.

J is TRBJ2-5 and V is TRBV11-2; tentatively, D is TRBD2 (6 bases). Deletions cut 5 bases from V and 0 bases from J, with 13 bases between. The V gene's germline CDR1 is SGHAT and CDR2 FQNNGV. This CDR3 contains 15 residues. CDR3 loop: CASSPWRGDQETQYF. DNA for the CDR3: TGTGCCAGCAGCCCATGGCGGGGAGACCAAGAGACCCAGTACTTC.

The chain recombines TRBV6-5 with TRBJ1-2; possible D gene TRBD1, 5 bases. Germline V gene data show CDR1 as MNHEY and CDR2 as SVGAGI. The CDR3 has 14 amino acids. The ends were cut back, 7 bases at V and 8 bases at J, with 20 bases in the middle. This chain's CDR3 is CASIKIGARGGYTF. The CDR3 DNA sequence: TGTGCCAGCATCAAAATTGGGGCCAGAGGCGGCTACACCTTC.

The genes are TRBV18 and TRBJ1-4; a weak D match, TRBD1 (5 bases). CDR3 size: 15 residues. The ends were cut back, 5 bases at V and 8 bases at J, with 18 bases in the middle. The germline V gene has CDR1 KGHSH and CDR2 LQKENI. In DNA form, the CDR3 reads TGTGCCAGCTCAGATGGCCCGGGGCCCGGAGAAAAACTGTTTTTT. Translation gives CASSDGPGPGEKLFF.

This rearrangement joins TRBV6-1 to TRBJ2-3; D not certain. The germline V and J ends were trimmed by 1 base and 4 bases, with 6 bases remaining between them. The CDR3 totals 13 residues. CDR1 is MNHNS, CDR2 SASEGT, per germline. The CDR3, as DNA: TGTGCCAGCAGTGAAGGTCTTGCAGATACGCAGTATTTT. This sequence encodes CASSEGLADTQYF.

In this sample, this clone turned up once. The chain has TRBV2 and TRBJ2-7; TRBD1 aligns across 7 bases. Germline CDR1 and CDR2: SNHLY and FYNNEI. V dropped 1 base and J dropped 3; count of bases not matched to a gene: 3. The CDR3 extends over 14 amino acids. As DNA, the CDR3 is TGTGCCAGCAGTGAAGTCGGGACAGACTACGAGCAGTACTTC. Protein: CASSEVGTDYEQYF.

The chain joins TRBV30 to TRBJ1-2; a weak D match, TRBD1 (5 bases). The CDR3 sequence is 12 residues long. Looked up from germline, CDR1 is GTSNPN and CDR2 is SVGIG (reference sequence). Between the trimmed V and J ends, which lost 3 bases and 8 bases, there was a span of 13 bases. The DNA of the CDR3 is TGTGCCTGGAGCCTCCGGGACGGAGGCTACACCTTC. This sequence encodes CAWSLRDGGYTF.

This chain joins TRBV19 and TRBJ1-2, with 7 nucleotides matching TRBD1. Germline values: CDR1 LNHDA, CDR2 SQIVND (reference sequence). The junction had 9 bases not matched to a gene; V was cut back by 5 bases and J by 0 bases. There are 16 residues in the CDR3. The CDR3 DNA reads TGTGCCAGTAGTCCGGGACAGCCGACAGCTAACTATGGCTACACCTTC. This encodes CASSPGQPTANYGYTF. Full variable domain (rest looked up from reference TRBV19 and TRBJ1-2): DGGITQSPKYLFRKEGQNVTLSCEQNLNHDAMYWYRQDPGQGLRLIYYSQIVNDFQKGDIAEGYSVSREKKESFPLTVTSAQKNPTAFYLCASSPGQPTANYGYTFGSGTRLTVV.

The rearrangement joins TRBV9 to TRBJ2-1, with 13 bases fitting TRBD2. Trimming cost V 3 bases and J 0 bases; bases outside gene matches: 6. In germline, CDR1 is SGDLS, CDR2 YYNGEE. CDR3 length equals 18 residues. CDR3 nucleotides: TGTGCCAGCAGCGATACGACTAGCGGGGGGTACTCCTACAATGAGCAGTTCTTC. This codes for CASSDTTSGGYSYNEQFF.

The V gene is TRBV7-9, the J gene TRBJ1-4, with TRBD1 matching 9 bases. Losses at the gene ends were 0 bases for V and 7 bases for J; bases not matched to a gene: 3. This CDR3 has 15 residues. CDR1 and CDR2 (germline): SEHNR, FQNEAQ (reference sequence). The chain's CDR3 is CASSLAGQGSEKLFF. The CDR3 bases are TGTGCCAGCAGCTTAGCTGGACAGGGGAGTGAAAAACTGTTTTTT.

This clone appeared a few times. This CDR3 reads CAWEGSGAFGYTF. The CDR3 DNA reads as TGTGCCTGGGAGGGTTCAGGGGCCTTTGGCTACACCTTC. The chain links TRBV30 to TRBJ1-2; possibly TRBD1 for D (6 bases). This CDR3 has 13 residues. V lost 5 bases and J 7 bases, leaving 17 bases between the germline ends. Germline V CDR1 and CDR2: GTSNPN, SVGIG (reference sequence).

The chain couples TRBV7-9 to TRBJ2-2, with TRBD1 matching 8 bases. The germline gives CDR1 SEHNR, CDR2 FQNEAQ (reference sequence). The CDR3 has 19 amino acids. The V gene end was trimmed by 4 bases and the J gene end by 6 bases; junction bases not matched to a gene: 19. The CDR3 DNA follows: TGTGCCAGCAGCTCACGGAGGACAGGGACCAACACGGTCTCCGGGGAGCTGTTTTTT. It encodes CASSSRRTGTNTVSGELFF. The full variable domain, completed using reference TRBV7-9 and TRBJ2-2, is DTGVSQNPRHKITKRGQNVTFRCDPISEHNRLYWYRQTLGQGPEFLTYFQNEAQLEKSRLLSDRFSAERPKGSFSTLEIQRTEQGDSAMYLCASSSRRTGTNTVSGELFFGEGSRLTVL.